Listed below are T cell receptor beta chains from one sample, sequenced in a study of graft-versus-host responses after intestinal transplantation. The table came from immunoSEQ multiplex PCR; TCRdb's copy has only in-frame clones and leaves some out. In the table there are about 97,000 clones, roughly 90% of which are singletons. These receptors lack a known antigen. Sequenced here: unstimulated CD8+ T cells sorted from spleen or lymph node cells, sampled before transplant. All receptors derive from a human donor who was the organ donor for an intestinal transplant. Each CDR3 is given with its conserved first and last residue. The order of the fields is V gene, J gene, CDR3 protein.

v_call: TRBV9
j_call: TRBJ2-3
cdr3_aa: CASSVEVSGSATDTQYF

v_call: TRBV6-4
j_call: TRBJ2-3
cdr3_aa: CASSVGGSTDTQYF

v_call: TRBV9
j_call: TRBJ1-2
cdr3_aa: CASSVDSTVSYGYTF

v_call: TRBV14
j_call: TRBJ2-1
cdr3_aa: CASSPAGSVDNEQFF

v_call: TRBV7-2
j_call: TRBJ1-2
cdr3_aa: CASIPGSYGYTF

v_call: TRBV5-1
j_call: TRBJ2-5
cdr3_aa: CASSPLGGDQETQYF

v_call: TRBV6-1
j_call: TRBJ2-1
cdr3_aa: CASRETSGRAIEQFF

v_call: TRBV2
j_call: TRBJ1-1
cdr3_aa: CASFEGGVPENTEAFF

v_call: TRBV13
j_call: TRBJ2-4
cdr3_aa: CASSPETGERAKNIQYF

v_call: TRBV5-4
j_call: TRBJ1-1
cdr3_aa: CASSSLSTEAFF

v_call: TRBV6-5
j_call: TRBJ2-7
cdr3_aa: CASSYSTSGSSYEQYF

v_call: TRBV6-5
j_call: TRBJ2-5
cdr3_aa: CASSSLGGPETQYF

v_call: TRBV27
j_call: TRBJ2-7
cdr3_aa: CASSPHPGIYEQYF

v_call: TRBV5-6
j_call: TRBJ1-6
cdr3_aa: CASSPSDRAYNSPLHF

v_call: TRBV2
j_call: TRBJ1-5
cdr3_aa: CASRGMGLPGSLNQPQHF

v_call: TRBV6-1
j_call: -
cdr3_aa: CASSEGYRDYYEQYF

v_call: TRBV12-5
j_call: TRBJ1-1
cdr3_aa: CASGLGRAEAFF

v_call: TRBV4-1
j_call: TRBJ2-7
cdr3_aa: CASSQNLGQGVHEQYF

v_call: TRBV7-9
j_call: TRBJ1-2
cdr3_aa: CASSPRELGQGIYGYTF

v_call: TRBV10-1
j_call: TRBJ2-1
cdr3_aa: CASSDGASGTYNEQFF

v_call: TRBV28
j_call: TRBJ2-5
cdr3_aa: CASSFLSATSGSRKETQYF

v_call: TRBV28
j_call: TRBJ2-7
cdr3_aa: CASSFPGSEQYF

v_call: TRBV12-5
j_call: TRBJ1-1
cdr3_aa: CASGLVLTTGQNTEAFF

v_call: TRBV10-1
j_call: TRBJ2-7
cdr3_aa: CASSKQGYTYEQYF

v_call: TRBV7-8
j_call: TRBJ2-3
cdr3_aa: CASSHSGLAGAWGDTQYF

v_call: TRBV18
j_call: TRBJ2-7
cdr3_aa: CASSGSVQGWYEQYF

v_call: TRBV6-5
j_call: TRBJ2-2
cdr3_aa: CASSYHRSNTGELFF

v_call: TRBV13
j_call: TRBJ2-7
cdr3_aa: CASHQAGGPYEQYF

v_call: TRBV28
j_call: TRBJ1-5
cdr3_aa: CASRGTGEVQPQHF

v_call: TRBV7-3
j_call: TRBJ2-3
cdr3_aa: CASSLRVAATDTQYF

v_call: TRBV10-2
j_call: TRBJ2-3
cdr3_aa: CASGASGFLDTQYF

v_call: TRBV18
j_call: TRBJ2-7
cdr3_aa: CASSTTGGFYEQYF

v_call: TRBV5-5
j_call: TRBJ1-6
cdr3_aa: CASSLGQGGSPLHF

v_call: TRBV5-6
j_call: TRBJ2-1
cdr3_aa: CASSFGSDTYNEQFF

v_call: TRBV29-1
j_call: TRBJ1-4
cdr3_aa: CSVKGGTNEKLFF

v_call: TRBV28
j_call: TRBJ1-5
cdr3_aa: CASSHPVPGGAPPQPQHF

v_call: TRBV30
j_call: TRBJ1-1
cdr3_aa: CAWSVRGTMNTEAFF

v_call: TRBV2
j_call: TRBJ1-1
cdr3_aa: CASSEYVVGQGAWNTEAFF

v_call: TRBV5-4
j_call: TRBJ1-1
cdr3_aa: CASSDAGTPNTEAFF

v_call: TRBV28
j_call: TRBJ1-1
cdr3_aa: CASSLALGGWKTEAFF

v_call: TRBV18
j_call: TRBJ2-7
cdr3_aa: CASSDAGTDYEQYF

v_call: TRBV6-5
j_call: TRBJ1-2
cdr3_aa: CASSYGWRDGYTF

v_call: TRBV6-1
j_call: TRBJ2-7
cdr3_aa: CASMQGASGYEQYF

v_call: TRBV11-3
j_call: TRBJ2-1
cdr3_aa: CASSLGGEGSYNEQFF

v_call: TRBV28
j_call: TRBJ2-1
cdr3_aa: CASSLLMGVSSYNEQFF

v_call: TRBV5-4
j_call: TRBJ2-5
cdr3_aa: CASSFFIAGLGETQYF

v_call: TRBV7-6
j_call: TRBJ2-7
cdr3_aa: CASSTGTGGFEQYF

v_call: TRBV9
j_call: TRBJ2-3
cdr3_aa: CASSAGGAASTDTQYF

v_call: TRBV6-1
j_call: TRBJ1-1
cdr3_aa: CASSEMGGSEAFF

v_call: TRBV5-4
j_call: TRBJ1-2
cdr3_aa: CASSPMIGQGHGYTF

v_call: TRBV9
j_call: TRBJ1-1
cdr3_aa: CASSVGWGRKGEAFF

v_call: TRBV4-1
j_call: TRBJ2-7
cdr3_aa: CASSQGQATYEQYF

v_call: TRBV5-1
j_call: TRBJ2-3
cdr3_aa: CASTRGVADTQYF

v_call: TRBV5-6
j_call: TRBJ2-7
cdr3_aa: CASSLGLSVGQYF

v_call: TRBV5-6
j_call: TRBJ1-1
cdr3_aa: CASSLFSGWETEAFF